These 20 T cell receptor beta chains were all obtained from the same sample, sequenced in a study of stem cell transplantation in POMP-related autoinflammatory disease. Sequencing used immunoSEQ multiplex PCR; TCRdb keeps in-frame clones, though not all of them. The data contain some 70,000 clones, approximately 91% of them singletons. The material sequenced was CD4+ T cells from PBMCs, taken after stem cell transplantation. Every receptor here comes from a human patient with POMP-related autoinflammation and immune dysregulation (PRAID). Some T cells may be provided by the graft donor.

V is TRBV29-1 and J is TRBJ1-4; D call uncertain. Germline lookup yields CDR1 SQVTM and CDR2 ANQGSEA. The ends were cut back, 4 bases at V and 8 bases at J, with 11 bases in the middle. This CDR3 spans 12 amino acids. The CDR3 nucleotides read TGCAGCGTTGGCCTCCGAGGGGAAAAACTGTTTTTT. Protein product: CSVGLRGEKLFF.

The V call is TRBV28, the J call TRBJ1-3; D may be TRBD1 (5 bases). V was clipped by 0 bases and J by 0 bases, with 9 bases between them. This CDR3 has 16 amino acids. Germline CDR1 and CDR2: MDHEN and SYDVKM. The CDR3 loop is CASSLWGPSSGNTIYF. The CDR3 region has the DNA TGTGCCAGCAGTTTATGGGGACCCTCCTCTGGAAACACCATATATTTT.

The count of this clone is one. V is TRBV5-1 and J is TRBJ2-7; TRBD1 agrees at 9 bases. V gave up 0 bases and J gave up 6 bases; unmatched junction bases: 7. The CDR3 is made up of 15 amino acids. The V gene's germline CDR1 is SGHRS and CDR2 YFSETQ. CDR3 residues: CASSLGPRTGAEQYV. The CDR3 DNA reads as TGCGCCAGCAGCTTGGGTCCGAGGACAGGGGCCGAGCAGTACGTC.

The chain employs TRBV2 and TRBJ2-4; possibly TRBD2 for D (7 bases). The germline V gene has CDR1 SNHLY and CDR2 FYNNEI. V lost 3 bases, J lost 1 base, and 16 bases lay in between. CDR3 size: 17 residues. CDR3 bases: TGTGCCAGCAGTGAGCGGGGGCGCGGATGGGCCAAAAACATTCAGTACTTC. This codes for CASSERGRGWAKNIQYF.

This chain connects TRBV5-1 to TRBJ2-7; tentative D call: TRBD2 (5 bases). The CDR3 sequence is 15 residues long. Germline loops: CDR1 SGHRS, CDR2 YFSETQ. V dropped 2 bases and J dropped 3 bases, with 15 bases sitting between them. CDR3 sequence (DNA): TGCGCCAGCAGCTTTTTGGGAGAGGATGACTACGAGCAGTACTTC. Translated, it gives CASSFLGEDDYEQYF.

The chain is built from TRBV15 and TRBJ2-3; TRBD1 matches at 9 bases. After removal of 3 bases from V and 5 bases from J, the junction contained 6 bases not matched to a gene. Germline V gives CDR1 LNHNV, CDR2 YYDKDF (reference sequence). CDR3 length: 15 amino acids. The CDR3 spells CATSSGDRAGDTQYF. The CDR3 DNA is TGTGCCACCAGCAGTGGGGACAGGGCGGGAGATACGCAGTATTTT.

This clone appeared once. This chain connects TRBV5-4 to TRBJ2-5; 10 bases agree with TRBD2. The CDR3 is made up of 17 amino acids. CDR1 and CDR2 (germline): SGHNT, YYREEE (reference sequence). Trimming took 4 bases from V and 3 from J; bases not matched to a gene: 12. The CDR3 reads CASSPAASGSREETQYF. In nucleotides, the CDR3 is TGTGCCAGCAGCCCGGCGGCTAGCGGGAGTAGAGAAGAGACCCAGTACTTC. The variable domain in full, with the rest retrieved from reference TRBV5-4 and TRBJ2-5, is ETGVTQSPTHLIKTRGQQVTLRCSSQSGHNTVSWYQQALGQGPQFIFQYYREEENGRGNFPPRFSGLQFPNYSSELNVNALELDDSALYLCASSPAASGSREETQYFGPGTRLLVL.

The chain links TRBV2 to TRBJ2-5; 13 bases are a match to TRBD2. This CDR3 has 15 amino acids. After removal of 4 bases from V and 5 bases from J, the junction contained 4 bases not matched to a gene. Germline CDR1 SNHLY, CDR2 FYNNEI. The CDR3 region has the DNA TGTGCCAGCAGTGGGACTAGCGGGGGAGGTGAGACCCAGTACTTC. Its translation: CASSGTSGGGETQYF.

The V call is TRBV6-6, the J call TRBJ2-2; maybe TRBD1 (5 bases). The germline V gene encodes CDR1 MNHNY and CDR2 SVGAGI (reference sequence). The CDR3 has 13 amino acids. The V end was cut by 7 bases, the J end by 7 bases, with 13 bases between. The CDR3 loop is CASNRGFGGELFF. DNA of the CDR3: TGTGCCAGCAATAGGGGTTTTGGCGGGGAGCTGTTTTTT.

This sequence joins TRBV5-5 and TRBJ2-7, with D perhaps matching TRBD2 (5 bases). Germline CDR1 is SGHKS and CDR2 is YYEKEE (reference sequence). CDR3 length equals 16 residues. The V end lost 5 bases, the J end lost 3 bases, and 21 bases lay between the germline ends. In nucleotides, the CDR3 is TGTGCCAGCAGTCCAACCCCCAAGCGGCGCCACTACGAGCAGTACTTC. It yields the protein CASSPTPKRRHYEQYF.

The genes are TRBV5-1 and TRBJ1-2, with 9 bases lining up with TRBD1. The germline V gene has CDR1 SGHRS and CDR2 YFSETQ. V was pared by 0 bases and J by 6 bases, with 9 bases of the junction left unmatched. This CDR3 is 16 amino acids long. The CDR3 is CASSLAGTGILDGYTF. DNA of the CDR3: TGCGCCAGCAGCTTGGCCGGGACAGGGATATTGGATGGCTACACCTTC.

The count of this clone is one. The V and J genes are TRBV6-5 and TRBJ2-7; 7 bases map to TRBD2. The trim removed 2 bases at V and 1 base at J, leaving 8 bases unmatched. The CDR3 runs 16 residues. Germline V gene sequence: CDR1 MNHEY, CDR2 SVGAGI. CDR3 sequence: CASSYLTGLTSYEQYF. The CDR3 DNA reads as TGTGCCAGCAGTTACCTTACGGGACTAACTTCCTACGAGCAGTACTTC.

CDR3 loop: CASSEGGGYEQYV. The CDR3 region has the DNA TGCGCCAGCAGTGAGGGTGGCGGGTACGAGCAGTACGTC. This rearrangement joins TRBV10-2 to TRBJ2-7; D is possibly TRBD2 (5 bases). CDR1 WSHSY and CDR2 SAAADI come from the germline V gene. Deletions cut 2 bases from V and 4 bases from J, with 9 bases between. This CDR3 comprises 13 residues.

The table lists this clone with a count of one. The rearrangement joins TRBV2 to TRBJ2-1; 10 nucleotides match TRBD1. The CDR3 contains 13 residues. Germline V CDR1 and CDR2: SNHLY, FYNNEI. V dropped 8 bases and J dropped 9; count of bases not matched to a gene: 7. CDR3 amino acids: CASATGGWSEQFF. The CDR3, as DNA: TGTGCCAGCGCGACAGGGGGCTGGAGTGAGCAGTTCTTC. Supplemented by reference TRBV2 and TRBJ2-1, the full variable domain reads EPEVTQTPSHQVTQMGQEVILRCVPISNHLYFYWYRQILGQKVEFLVSFYNNEISEKSEIFDDQFSVERPDGSNFTLKIRSTKLEDSAMYFCASATGGWSEQFFGPGTRLTVL.

The genes are TRBV6-5 and TRBJ2-7, with 7 bases aligning to TRBD1. The CDR3 covers 15 residues. Germline CDR1 MNHEY, CDR2 SVGAGI. V gave up 7 bases and J gave up 0 bases; unmatched junction bases: 9. CDR3 protein: CASKPGTVLSYEQYF. The CDR3 DNA sequence: TGTGCCAGCAAGCCCGGGACAGTTCTCTCCTACGAGCAGTACTTC.

J is TRBJ1-1 and V is TRBV5-6; no reliable D call. Germline V gives CDR1 SGHDT, CDR2 YYEEEE. The CDR3 sequence is 12 residues long. The V gene lost 4 bases and the J gene lost 5 bases, with 9 bases spanning the gap. CDR3 coding DNA: TGTGCCAGCAGCATTCGGGGAACTGAAGCTTTCTTT. This encodes CASSIRGTEAFF.

The CDR3 region has the DNA TGTGCCAGCAGTTACTTTGGGACAGTCGATCAGCCCCAGCATTTT. This sequence encodes CASSYFGTVDQPQHF. The chain couples TRBV6-5 to TRBJ1-5; 7 positions match TRBD1. The V segment lost 1 base and the J segment 5 bases; nucleotides outside the gene matches: 5. CDR1 is MNHEY and CDR2 is SVGAGI in the germline V gene. The CDR3 contains 15 residues.

The CDR3 DNA reads as TGTGCCAGCAGCCGACAGAACACTGAAGCTTTCTTT. This encodes CASSRQNTEAFF. The chain uses TRBV5-5 and TRBJ1-1; D remains unclear. This CDR3 contains 12 residues. The germline V gene has CDR1 SGHKS and CDR2 YYEKEE (reference sequence). Trimming removed 4 bases from V and 1 base from J, with 5 bases in between.

The chain has TRBV5-1 and TRBJ2-3, with D possibly TRBD2 on 5 matching bases. This CDR3 comprises 16 residues. V lost 1 base and J 1 base, leaving 13 bases between the germline ends. Germline V CDR1 and CDR2: SGHRS, YFSETQ. The CDR3 here is CASSLTRAGRTDTQYF. In DNA form, the CDR3 reads TGCGCCAGCAGCTTGACCCGGGCGGGCCGCACAGATACGCAGTATTTT.

The rearrangement uses TRBV2 and TRBJ1-4, with 7 bases that match TRBD1. The germline V gene has CDR1 SNHLY and CDR2 FYNNEI. The CDR3 spans 15 residues. V was clipped by 7 bases and J by 3 bases; unmatched bases: 8. The CDR3 sequence: CASNRQGLANEKLFF. DNA of the CDR3: TGTGCCAGCAACCGACAGGGACTGGCTAATGAAAAACTGTTTTTT.